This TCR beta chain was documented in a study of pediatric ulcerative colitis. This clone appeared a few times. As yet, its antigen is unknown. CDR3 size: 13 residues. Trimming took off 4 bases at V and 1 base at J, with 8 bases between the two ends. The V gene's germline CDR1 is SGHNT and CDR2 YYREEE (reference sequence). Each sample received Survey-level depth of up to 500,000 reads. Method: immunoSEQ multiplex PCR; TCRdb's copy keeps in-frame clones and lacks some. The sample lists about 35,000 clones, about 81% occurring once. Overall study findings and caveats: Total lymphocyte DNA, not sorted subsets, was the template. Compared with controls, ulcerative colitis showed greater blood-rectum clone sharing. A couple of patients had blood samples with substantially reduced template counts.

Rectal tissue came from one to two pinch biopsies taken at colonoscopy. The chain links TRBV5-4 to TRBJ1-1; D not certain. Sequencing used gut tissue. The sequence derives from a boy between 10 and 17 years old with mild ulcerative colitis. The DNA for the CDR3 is TGTGCCAGCAGCGCGGCAACGAACACTGAAGCTTTCTTT. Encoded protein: CASSAATNTEAFF. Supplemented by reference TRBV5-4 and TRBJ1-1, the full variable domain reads ETGVTQSPTHLIKTRGQQVTLRCSSQSGHNTVSWYQQALGQGPQFIFQYYREEENGRGNFPPRFSGLQFPNYSSELNVNALELDDSALYLCASSAATNTEAFFGQGTRLTVV.